This T cell receptor (beta chain) was retrieved from a study of T cell changes during pregnancy in multiple sclerosis. There are 12 residues in the CDR3. The V and J ends lost 8 bases and 13 bases, in that order; junction bases with no gene match: 10. Germline-derived CDR1 and CDR2 are MNHEY and SVGAGI. Only in-frame clones appear in the TCRdb table, and some are missing; sequencing was by immunoSEQ multiplex PCR. The sample carries 35,000 or so clones, around 90% recorded once. This clone was counted a single time. The V and J genes are TRBV6-5 and TRBJ2-1; 8 bases are a match to TRBD1. The sample consisted of CD4+ T cells from peripheral blood mononuclear cells, taken in the third trimester of pregnancy. The source is a female donor in good health, enrolled as a control in a pregnancy study. CDR3 sequence (DNA): TGTGCCAGCGGATCAGGGGGCCCCCCTCAGTTCTTC. Amino acid sequence: CASGSGGPPQFF.